The next 10 T cell receptor beta chains were all read from a single sample in a study of vaccination effects on CD4 cells after COVID-19. Generated by immunoSEQ multiplex PCR, the TCRdb table keeps only in-frame clones and is missing some. The sample lists tens of thousands of clones; around three quarters were seen once. Antigen specificity for these receptors is unknown. Sequencing in the ViraFEST assay came after antigen-specific CD4+ T cells had been expanded with viral peptide pools, which were used to stimulate PBMC. Subsequent to less than twelve days of culture, CD4+ T cells were isolated. Participants completed two doses of the BNT162b2 or mRNA-1273 vaccine. The material was CD4+ T cells from PBMCs cultured with HCoV-OC43 spike peptides, obtained after COVID-19 vaccination. Specified subset: HCoV-OC43 spike overlapping peptide pool stimulation. The receptors derive from a human donor who received a COVID-19 vaccine.

This clone has just a few counts. The chain joins TRBV7-8 to TRBJ2-3, with TRBD2 as a possible D gene (5 bases). The germline CDR1 and CDR2 sequences are SGHVS and FQNEAQ. The CDR3 loop spans 14 amino acids. Trimming took 4 bases from V and 3 from J, leaving 11 bases between them. As DNA, the CDR3 is TGTGCCAGCAGCTCCCTACGGGGTACAGATACGCAGTATTTT. Its protein product is CASSSLRGTDTQYF.

This sequence joins TRBV2 and TRBJ2-3; the D gene is possibly TRBD2 (6 bases). The CDR3 runs 12 residues. Germline V gene lookup returns CDR1 SNHLY and CDR2 FYNNEI. Between the trimmed V and J ends, which lost 6 bases and 2 bases, there was a span of 6 bases. CDR3 DNA sequence: TGTGCCAGCAGGCGGGACACAGATACGCAGTATTTT. It is translated as CASRRDTDTQYF.

The genes are TRBV2 and TRBJ2-5; D is unclear. This CDR3 spans 12 amino acids. Germline loops: CDR1 SNHLY, CDR2 FYNNEI. V lost 5 bases to trimming and J lost 0 bases, with 4 bases between them. CDR3 sequence (DNA): TGTGCCAGCAGTCCCCACCAAGAGACCCAGTACTTC. It translates to CASSPHQETQYF. The full variable domain, rest sourced from reference TRBV2 and TRBJ2-5, is EPEVTQTPSHQVTQMGQEVILRCVPISNHLYFYWYRQILGQKVEFLVSFYNNEISEKSEIFDDQFSVERPDGSNFTLKIRSTKLEDSAMYFCASSPHQETQYFGPGTRLLVL.

This clone was counted only a few times. The chain carries TRBV6-4 and TRBJ2-2; no firm D call. V lost 0 bases to trimming and J lost 8 bases, with 10 bases between them. This CDR3 is 14 amino acids long. The V gene's germline CDR1 is MRHNA and CDR2 SNTAGT. CDR3 protein: CASSDSRQPGELFF. In DNA form, the CDR3 reads TGTGCCAGCAGTGACTCGCGTCAGCCGGGGGAGCTGTTTTTT.

The chain links TRBV11-1 to TRBJ2-7; D gene ambiguous. The CDR3 has 14 amino acids. Deletions cut 6 bases from V and 1 base from J, with 13 bases between. Germline V gives CDR1 SGHAT, CDR2 FQDESV (reference sequence). As DNA, the CDR3 is TGTGCCAGCAGTCGCGGACGCACGTCCTACGAGCAGTACTTC. It specifies CASSRGRTSYEQYF.

V and J are TRBV5-1 and TRBJ1-2; unclear D gene. Germline V gives CDR1 SGHRS, CDR2 YFSETQ. The CDR3 totals 12 residues. V lost 6 bases, J lost 8 bases, and 14 bases lay in between. In DNA, the CDR3 is TGCGCCAGCACTGGGGAGATGGGCGGCTACACCTTC. This codes for CASTGEMGGYTF.

The V call is TRBV3-1 (or the pseudogene TRBV3-2), the J call TRBJ2-7; D is ambiguous. Looked up from germline, CDR1 is LGHDT and CDR2 is YNNKEL (reference sequence). V lost 2 bases to trimming and J lost 2 bases, with 4 bases between them. The CDR3 has 12 residues. The CDR3 nucleotides are TGTGCCAGCAGCCAACTCACCTACGAGCAGTACTTC. Its translation: CASSQLTYEQYF.

Concerning this clone itself: At one end, the junction sequence differs from germline, possibly due to a read error. The CDR3 sequence is CASTLGGAGNYGYTF. Here the CDR3 DNA reads TGTGCCAGCACCTTAGGAGGGGCAGGCAACTATGGCTACACCTTC. The chain employs TRBV11-2 and TRBJ1-2; D is possibly TRBD1 (5 bases). The CDR3 covers 15 residues. Germline CDR1 reads SGHAT; CDR2 reads FQNNGV.

This sequence joins TRBV5-6 and TRBJ2-5; D uncertain. The CDR3 length is 15 residues. Trimming took off 5 bases at V and 5 bases at J, with 19 bases between the two ends. CDR1 is SGHDT, CDR2 YYEEEE, per germline. The CDR3 bases are TGTGCCAGCAGTTCGACGGACCGAATGTGGGAGACCCAGTACTTC. It codes for CASSSTDRMWETQYF.

The CDR3 nucleotides read TGTGCCAGCTCAGAGGACGTACGTTATGGCTACACCTTC. Its protein product is CASSEDVRYGYTF. The gene calls are TRBV18 and TRBJ1-2; D gene uncertain. The germline gives CDR1 KGHSH, CDR2 LQKENI. This CDR3 contains 13 residues. Deletions cut 5 bases from V and 5 bases from J, with 12 bases between.